This entry is about one T cell receptor beta chain. The target antigen is unknown. Naive CD4+ T cells were purified with Tregs depleted by CD25. Whole-study results and caveats: The TCR gene usage of tumor memory CD4+ T cells clustered together with blood and lymph node memory CD4+ cells and with lymph node naive CD4+ cells. Tumor Treg TCRs overlapped most with tumor naive CD4+ cells.

Semi-nested PCR with Nested Universal Primer A followed constant-region reverse priming of full-length variable regions. TCRdb reanalysed the 5' RACE reads using MiXCR and keeps one entry per CDR3 protein. The table has tens of thousands of distinct CDR3 sequences, 28% seen once. Trimming left V 5 bases short and J 0 bases short, with 26 bases between. This CDR3 contains 18 residues. The germline CDR1 and CDR2 sequences are DFQATT and SNEGSKA (reference sequence). The sequencing input was naive CD4+ T cells sorted from blood. Noted subset: naive CD4+ T cells, CD4+CD45RA+CD25-. This chain links TRBV20-1 with TRBJ2-7; D possibly corresponds to TRBD1 (5 bases). The sequence was collected from a female donor with breast cancer. Here the CDR3 reads CSASVVGRALMSSYEQYF. CDR3 coding DNA: TGCAGTGCTTCAGTCGTCGGCAGGGCGTTGATGAGCTCCTACGAGCAGTACTTC.